This TCR beta chain was captured by sequencing in a study of cytomegalovirus exposure and HLA in healthy donors. About the study: A subsequent analysis reported that the roughly 120 validation repertoires were produced on the same platform that had also been used for the 500 to 700 first-cohort repertoires. General study findings and limits: A list of about 180 TCR beta chains associated with cytomegalovirus was given. As confirmed in vitro, three CMV-associated chains were specific for CMV antigens.

In regard to this clone: Antigen: not known.

The length of the CDR3 is 15 residues. Germline-derived CDR1 and CDR2 are SGHVS and FQNEAQ. V was cut by 2 bases and J by 7 bases, with 15 bases left in between. This table comes from immunoSEQ multiplex PCR, and its TCRdb copy is limited to in-frame clones, with some not included. The sample has over 45,000 clones, roughly 92% seen once. The 120-subject validation cohort, separate from the 666-subject first cohort, included the donors. The chain recombines TRBV7-8 with TRBJ1-5, with a possible D match to TRBD1 (5 bases). Material: PBMCs. The source is a man younger than 35 in good health and CMV-seronegative. The CDR3 nucleotides are TGTGCCAGCAGCTTAACCTTTGGGGGGGACCAGCCCCAGCATTTT. Translated: CASSLTFGGDQPQHF.